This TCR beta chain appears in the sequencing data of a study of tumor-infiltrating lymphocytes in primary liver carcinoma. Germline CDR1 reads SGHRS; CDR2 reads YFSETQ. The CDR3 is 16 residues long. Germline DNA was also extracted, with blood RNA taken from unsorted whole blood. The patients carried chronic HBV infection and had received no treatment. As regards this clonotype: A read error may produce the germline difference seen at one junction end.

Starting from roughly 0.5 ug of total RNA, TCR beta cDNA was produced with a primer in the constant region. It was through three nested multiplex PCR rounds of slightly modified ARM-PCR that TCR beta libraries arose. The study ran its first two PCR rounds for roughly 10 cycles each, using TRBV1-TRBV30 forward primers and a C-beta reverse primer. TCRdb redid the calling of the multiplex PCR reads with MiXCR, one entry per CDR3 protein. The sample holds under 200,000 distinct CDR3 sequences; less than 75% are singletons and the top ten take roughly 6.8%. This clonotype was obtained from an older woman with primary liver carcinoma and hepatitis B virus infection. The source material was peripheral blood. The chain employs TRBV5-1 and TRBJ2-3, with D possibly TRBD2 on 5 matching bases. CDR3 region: CPSSLVNRGSTDTQYF. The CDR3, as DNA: TGCCCCAGCAGCTTGGTCAATCGGGGAAGCACAGATACGCAGTATTTT.